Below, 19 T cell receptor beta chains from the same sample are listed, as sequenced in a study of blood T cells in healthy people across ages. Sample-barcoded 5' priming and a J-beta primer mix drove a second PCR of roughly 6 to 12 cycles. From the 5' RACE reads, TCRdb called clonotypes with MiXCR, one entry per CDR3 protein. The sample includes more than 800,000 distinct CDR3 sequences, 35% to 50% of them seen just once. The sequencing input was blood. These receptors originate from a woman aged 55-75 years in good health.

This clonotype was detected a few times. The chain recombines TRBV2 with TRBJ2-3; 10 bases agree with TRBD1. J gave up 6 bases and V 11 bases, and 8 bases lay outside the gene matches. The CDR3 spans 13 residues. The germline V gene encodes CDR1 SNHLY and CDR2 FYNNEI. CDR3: CAGTGVAEDTQYF. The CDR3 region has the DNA TGTGCCGGGACAGGGGTGGCCGAGGATACGCAGTATTTT.

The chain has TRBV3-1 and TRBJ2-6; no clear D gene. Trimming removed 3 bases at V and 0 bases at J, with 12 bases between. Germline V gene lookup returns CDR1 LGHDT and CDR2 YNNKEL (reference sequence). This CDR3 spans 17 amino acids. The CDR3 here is CASSHGIPSSGANVLTF. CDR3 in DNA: TGTGCCAGCAGCCATGGAATACCAAGCTCTGGGGCCAACGTCCTGACTTTC.

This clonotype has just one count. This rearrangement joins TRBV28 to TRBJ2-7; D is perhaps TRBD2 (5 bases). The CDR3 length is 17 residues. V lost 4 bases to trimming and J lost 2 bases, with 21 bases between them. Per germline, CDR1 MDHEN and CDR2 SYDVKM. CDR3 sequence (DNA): TGTGCCAGCAGTTCAGGTCTCGGGCTAGCTGGGACCTACGAGCAGTACTTC. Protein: CASSSGLGLAGTYEQYF.

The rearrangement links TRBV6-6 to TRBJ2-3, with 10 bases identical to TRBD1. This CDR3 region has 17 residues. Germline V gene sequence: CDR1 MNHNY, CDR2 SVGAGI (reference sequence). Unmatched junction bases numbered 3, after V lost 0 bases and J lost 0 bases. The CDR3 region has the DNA TGTGCCAGCAGTTACTCCGGGACAGGGGATAGCACAGATACGCAGTATTTT. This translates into CASSYSGTGDSTDTQYF.

As DNA, the CDR3 is TGTGCCAGCACAACTCGGCTTGACAATGAGCAGTTCTTC. It translates to CASTTRLDNEQFF. The V gene is TRBV18, the J gene TRBJ2-1; D unclear. The germline V gene has CDR1 KGHSH and CDR2 LQKENI. The CDR3 runs to 13 residues. Trimming took off 8 bases at V and 5 bases at J, with 13 bases between the two ends.

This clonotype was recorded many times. CDR3 sequence (DNA): TGCAGCGACTCACGACTATCTAGGGAGCAGTTCTTC. This sequence encodes CSDSRLSREQFF. The chain links TRBV29-1 to TRBJ2-1; D possibly corresponds to TRBD2 (5 bases). The V end lost 7 bases, the J end lost 10 bases, and 17 bases lay between the germline ends. Germline-derived CDR1 and CDR2 are SQVTM and ANQGSEA. CDR3 length: 12 amino acids.

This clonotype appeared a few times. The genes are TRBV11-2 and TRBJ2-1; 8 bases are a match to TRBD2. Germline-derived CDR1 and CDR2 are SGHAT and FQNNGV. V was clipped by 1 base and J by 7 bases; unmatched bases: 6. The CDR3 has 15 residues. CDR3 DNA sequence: TGTGCCAGCAGCTTAGCGCGGGAGGAGTATAATGAGCAGTTCTTC. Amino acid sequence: CASSLAREEYNEQFF. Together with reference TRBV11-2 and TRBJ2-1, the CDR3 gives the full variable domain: EAGVAQSPRYKIIEKRQSVAFWCNPISGHATLYWYQQILGQGPKLLIQFQNNGVVDDSQLPKDRFSAERLKGVDSTLKIQPAKLEDSAVYLCASSLAREEYNEQFFGPGTRLTVL.

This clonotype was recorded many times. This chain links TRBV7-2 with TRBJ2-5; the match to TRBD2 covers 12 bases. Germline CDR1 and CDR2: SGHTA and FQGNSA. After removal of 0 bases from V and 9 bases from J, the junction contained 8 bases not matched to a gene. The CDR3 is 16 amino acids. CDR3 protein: CASSLAGLAGGPAQYF. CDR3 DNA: TGTGCCAGCAGCTTAGCGGGACTAGCGGGCGGCCCGGCCCAGTACTTC.

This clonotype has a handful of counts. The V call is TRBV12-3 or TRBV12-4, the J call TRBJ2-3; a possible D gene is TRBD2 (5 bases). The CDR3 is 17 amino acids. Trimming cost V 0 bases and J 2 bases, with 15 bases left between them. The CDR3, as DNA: TGTGCCAGCAGTTTAGCGAGGCTAGCCGCCGTCACAGATACGCAGTATTTT. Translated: CASSLARLAAVTDTQYF.

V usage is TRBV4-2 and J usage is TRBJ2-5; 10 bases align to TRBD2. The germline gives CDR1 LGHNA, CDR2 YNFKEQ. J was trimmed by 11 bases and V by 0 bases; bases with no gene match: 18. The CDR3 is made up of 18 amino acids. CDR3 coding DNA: TGTGCCAGCAGCCAAGAGGTGCTAGCGGGAGCTGGTAGGAATGAGCAGTACTTC. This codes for CASSQEVLAGAGRNEQYF.

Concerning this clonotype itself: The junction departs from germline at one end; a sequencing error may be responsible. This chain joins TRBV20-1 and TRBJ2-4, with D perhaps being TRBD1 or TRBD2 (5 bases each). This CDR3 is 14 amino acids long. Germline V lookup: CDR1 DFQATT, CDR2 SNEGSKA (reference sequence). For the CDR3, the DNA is TGCAGTACTAGTTCAGGGTACTCCAAAAACATTCAGTACTTC. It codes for CSTSSGYSKNIQYF.

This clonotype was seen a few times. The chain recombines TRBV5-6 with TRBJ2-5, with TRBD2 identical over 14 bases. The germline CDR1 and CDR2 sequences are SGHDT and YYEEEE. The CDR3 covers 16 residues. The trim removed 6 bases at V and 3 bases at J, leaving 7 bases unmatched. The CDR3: CASNLGLAGGEETQYF. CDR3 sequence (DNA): TGTGCCAGCAACCTTGGACTAGCGGGAGGAGAAGAGACCCAGTACTTC.

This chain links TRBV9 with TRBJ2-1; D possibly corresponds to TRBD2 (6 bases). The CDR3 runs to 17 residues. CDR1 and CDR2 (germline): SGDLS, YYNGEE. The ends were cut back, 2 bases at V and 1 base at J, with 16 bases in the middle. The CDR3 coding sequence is TGTGCCAGCAGCGTCACCTCGGACTACCTTTCCTACAATGAGCAGTTCTTC. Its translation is CASSVTSDYLSYNEQFF.

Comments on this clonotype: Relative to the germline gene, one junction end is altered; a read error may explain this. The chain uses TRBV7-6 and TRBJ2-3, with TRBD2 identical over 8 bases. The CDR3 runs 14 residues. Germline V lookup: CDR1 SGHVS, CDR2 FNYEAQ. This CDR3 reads CTSSPLAGADTQYF. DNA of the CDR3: TGTACCAGCTCCCCCCTAGCGGGCGCAGATACGCAGTATTTT.

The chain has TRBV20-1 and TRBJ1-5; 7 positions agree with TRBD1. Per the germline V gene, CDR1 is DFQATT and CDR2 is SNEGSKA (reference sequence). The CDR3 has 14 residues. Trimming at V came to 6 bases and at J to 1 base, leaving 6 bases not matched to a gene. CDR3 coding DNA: TGCAGTGCCCGAGACAGGGAAAGCAATCAGCCCCAGCATTTT. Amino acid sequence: CSARDRESNQPQHF.

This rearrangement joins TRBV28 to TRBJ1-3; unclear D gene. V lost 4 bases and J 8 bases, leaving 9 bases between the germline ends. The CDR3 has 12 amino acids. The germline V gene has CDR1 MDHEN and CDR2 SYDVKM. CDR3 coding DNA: TGTGCCAGCAGTTCAGAGTGGGACACCATATATTTT. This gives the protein CASSSEWDTIYF.

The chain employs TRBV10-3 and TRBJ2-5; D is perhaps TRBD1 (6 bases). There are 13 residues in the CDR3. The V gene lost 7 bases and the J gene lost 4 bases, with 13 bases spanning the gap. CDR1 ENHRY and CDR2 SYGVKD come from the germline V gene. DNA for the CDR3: TGTGCCATCATGATGGGGGCAGGAGAGACCCAGTACTTC. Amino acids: CAIMMGAGETQYF.

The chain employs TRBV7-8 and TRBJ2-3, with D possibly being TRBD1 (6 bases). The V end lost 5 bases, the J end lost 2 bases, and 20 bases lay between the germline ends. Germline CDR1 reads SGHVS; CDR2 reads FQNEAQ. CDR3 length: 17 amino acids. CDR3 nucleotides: TGTGCCAGCAGCCAGGGGTCGTTCGTTCTCCACACAGATACGCAGTATTTT. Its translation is CASSQGSFVLHTDTQYF. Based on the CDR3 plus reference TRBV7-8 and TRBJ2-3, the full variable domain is GAGVSQSPRYKVAKRGQDVALRCDPISGHVSLFWYQQALGQGPEFLTYFQNEAQLDKSGLPSDRFFAERPEGSVSTLKIQRTQQEDSAVYLCASSQGSFVLHTDTQYFGPGTRLTVL.

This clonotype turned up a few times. For the CDR3, the DNA is TGTGCCAGCAGTCCTCGACTGGCCTATGGCTACACCTTC. This codes for CASSPRLAYGYTF. The chain is built from TRBV27 and TRBJ1-2; D gene unclear. The CDR3 length is 13 residues. In germline, CDR1 is MNHEY, CDR2 SMNVEV (reference sequence). Trimming shortened V by 5 bases and J by 4 bases, and 11 bases separated the two germline ends.